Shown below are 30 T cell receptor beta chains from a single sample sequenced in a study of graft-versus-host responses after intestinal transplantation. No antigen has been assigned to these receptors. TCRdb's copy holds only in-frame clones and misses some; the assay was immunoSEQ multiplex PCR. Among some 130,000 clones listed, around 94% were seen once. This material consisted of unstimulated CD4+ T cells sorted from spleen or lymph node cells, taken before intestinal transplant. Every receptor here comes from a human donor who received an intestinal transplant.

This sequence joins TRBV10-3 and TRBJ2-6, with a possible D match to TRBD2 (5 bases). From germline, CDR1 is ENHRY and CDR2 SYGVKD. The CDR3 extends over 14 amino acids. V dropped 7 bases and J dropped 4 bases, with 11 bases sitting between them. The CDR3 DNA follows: TGTGCCATCATGAGGGATCTGGGGGCCAACGTCCTGACTTTC. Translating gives CAIMRDLGANVLTF.

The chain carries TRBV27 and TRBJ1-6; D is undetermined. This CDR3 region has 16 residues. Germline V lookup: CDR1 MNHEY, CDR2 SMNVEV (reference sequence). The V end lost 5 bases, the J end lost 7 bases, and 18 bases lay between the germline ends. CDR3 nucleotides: TGTGCCAGCAGTGAGGGAGCGCAGCCACCAAATTCACCCCTCCACTTT. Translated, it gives CASSEGAQPPNSPLHF.

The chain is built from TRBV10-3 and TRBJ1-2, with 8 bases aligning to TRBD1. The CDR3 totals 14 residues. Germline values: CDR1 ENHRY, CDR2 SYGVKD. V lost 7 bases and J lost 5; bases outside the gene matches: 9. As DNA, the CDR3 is TGTGCCATCACCGGACAGGGAGGGATATATGGCTACACCTTC. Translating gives CAITGQGGIYGYTF.

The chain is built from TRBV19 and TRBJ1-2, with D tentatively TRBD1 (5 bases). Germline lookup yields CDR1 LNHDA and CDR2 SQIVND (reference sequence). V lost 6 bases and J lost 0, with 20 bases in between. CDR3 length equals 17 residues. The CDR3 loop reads CASRVFHGQGANYGYTF. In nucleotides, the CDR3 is TGTGCCAGTAGAGTTTTCCACGGCCAGGGTGCTAACTATGGCTACACCTTC.

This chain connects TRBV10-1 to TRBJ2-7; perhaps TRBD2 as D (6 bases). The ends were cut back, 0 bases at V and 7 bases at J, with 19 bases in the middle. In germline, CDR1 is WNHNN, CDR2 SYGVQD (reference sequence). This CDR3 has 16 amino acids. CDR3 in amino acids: CASSESPFFSAGEQYF. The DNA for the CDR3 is TGCGCCAGCAGTGAGTCCCCGTTTTTTTCTGCGGGAGAGCAGTACTTC.

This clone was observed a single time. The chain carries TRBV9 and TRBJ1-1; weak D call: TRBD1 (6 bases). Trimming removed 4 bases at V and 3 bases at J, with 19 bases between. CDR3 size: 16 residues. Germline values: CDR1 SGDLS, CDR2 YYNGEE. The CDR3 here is CASSSQAGGAYTEAFF. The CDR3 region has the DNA TGTGCCAGCAGCTCCCAGGCGGGGGGCGCGTACACTGAAGCTTTCTTT.

CDR3 region: CASSYSGNYGYTF. The CDR3 DNA follows: TGTGCCAGCAGTTACTCGGGAAATTATGGCTACACCTTC. The chain carries TRBV6-5 and TRBJ1-2; D uncertain. Trimming shortened V by 0 bases and J by 5 bases, and 7 bases separated the two germline ends. Germline V gene data show CDR1 as MNHEY and CDR2 as SVGAGI. CDR3 length: 13 amino acids.

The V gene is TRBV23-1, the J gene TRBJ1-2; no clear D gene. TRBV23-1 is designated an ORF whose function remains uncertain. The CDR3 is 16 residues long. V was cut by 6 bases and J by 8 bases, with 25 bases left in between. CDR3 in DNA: TGCGCCAGCAGCCCCCGGGAGGTCTCCCGTATAGTAGGCTACACCTTC. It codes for CASSPREVSRIVGYTF.

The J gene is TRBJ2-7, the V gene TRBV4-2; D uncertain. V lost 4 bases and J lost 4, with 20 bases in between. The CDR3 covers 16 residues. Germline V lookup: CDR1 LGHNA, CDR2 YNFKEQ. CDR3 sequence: CASSLTERLKRYEQYF. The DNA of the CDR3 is TGTGCCAGCAGCCTTACGGAGCGTTTGAAGCGTTACGAGCAGTACTTC.

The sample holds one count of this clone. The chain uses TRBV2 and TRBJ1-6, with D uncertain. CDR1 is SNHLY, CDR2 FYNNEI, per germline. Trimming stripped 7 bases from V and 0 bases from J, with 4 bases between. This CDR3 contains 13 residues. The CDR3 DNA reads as TGTGCCAGCAAGGGCTCCTATAATTCACCCCTCCACTTT. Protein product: CASKGSYNSPLHF. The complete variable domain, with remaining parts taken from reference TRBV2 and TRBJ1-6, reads EPEVTQTPSHQVTQMGQEVILRCVPISNHLYFYWYRQILGQKVEFLVSFYNNEISEKSEIFDDQFSVERPDGSNFTLKIRSTKLEDSAMYFCASKGSYNSPLHFGNGTRLTVT.

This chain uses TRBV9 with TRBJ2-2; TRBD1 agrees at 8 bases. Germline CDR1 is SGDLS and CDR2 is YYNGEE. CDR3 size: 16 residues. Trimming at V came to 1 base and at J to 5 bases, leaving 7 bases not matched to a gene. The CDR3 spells CASSVLQGAGTGELFF. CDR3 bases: TGTGCCAGCAGCGTACTTCAGGGGGCGGGGACCGGGGAGCTGTTTTTT.

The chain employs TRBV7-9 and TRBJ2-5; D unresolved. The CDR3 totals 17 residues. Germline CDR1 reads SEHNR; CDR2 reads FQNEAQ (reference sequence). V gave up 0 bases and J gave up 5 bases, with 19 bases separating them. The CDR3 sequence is CASSLAQETAWRETQYF. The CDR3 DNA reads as TGTGCCAGCAGCTTAGCGCAAGAGACCGCATGGCGGGAGACCCAGTACTTC. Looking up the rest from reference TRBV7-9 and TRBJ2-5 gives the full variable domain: DTGVSQNPRHKITKRGQNVTFRCDPISEHNRLYWYRQTLGQGPEFLTYFQNEAQLEKSRLLSDRFSAERPKGSFSTLEIQRTEQGDSAMYLCASSLAQETAWRETQYFGPGTRLLVL.

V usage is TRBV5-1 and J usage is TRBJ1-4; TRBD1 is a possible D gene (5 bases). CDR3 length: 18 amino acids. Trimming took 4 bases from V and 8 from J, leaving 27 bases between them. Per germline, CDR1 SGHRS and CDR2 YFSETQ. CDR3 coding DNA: TGCGCCAGCAGCCTGCCAGCGGGACGAGGCCTCGGAGGCGAAAAACTGTTTTTT. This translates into CASSLPAGRGLGGEKLFF.

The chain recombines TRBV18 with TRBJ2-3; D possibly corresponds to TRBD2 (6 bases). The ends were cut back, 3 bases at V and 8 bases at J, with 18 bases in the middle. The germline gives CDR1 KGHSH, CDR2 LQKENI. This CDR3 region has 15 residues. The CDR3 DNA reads TGTGCCAGCTCACCTCCAGGGAGGCAGGGCGCTACGCAGTATTTT. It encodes CASSPPGRQGATQYF.

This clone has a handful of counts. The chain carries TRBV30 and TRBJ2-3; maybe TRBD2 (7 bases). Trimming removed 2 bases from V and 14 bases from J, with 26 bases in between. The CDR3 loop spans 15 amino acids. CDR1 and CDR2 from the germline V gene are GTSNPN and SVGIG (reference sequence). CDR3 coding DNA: TGTGCCTGGAGTAAGAGGGGGGCTAAGTGGGGGGGCCGGTATTTT. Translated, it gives CAWSKRGAKWGGRYF.

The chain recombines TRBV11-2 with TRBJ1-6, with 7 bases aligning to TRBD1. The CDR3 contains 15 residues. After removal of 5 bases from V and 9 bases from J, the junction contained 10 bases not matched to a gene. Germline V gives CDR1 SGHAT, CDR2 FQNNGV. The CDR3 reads CASSLNQGVSSPLHF. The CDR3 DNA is TGTGCCAGCAGCCTAAACCAGGGGGTCAGTTCACCCCTCCACTTT.

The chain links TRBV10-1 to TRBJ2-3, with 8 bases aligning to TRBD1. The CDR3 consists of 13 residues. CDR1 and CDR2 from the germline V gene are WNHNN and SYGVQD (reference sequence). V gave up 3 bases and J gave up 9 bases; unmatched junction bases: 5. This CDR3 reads CASSDRGPDTQYF. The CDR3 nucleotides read TGCGCCAGCAGTGACAGGGGGCCTGACACGCAGTATTTT.

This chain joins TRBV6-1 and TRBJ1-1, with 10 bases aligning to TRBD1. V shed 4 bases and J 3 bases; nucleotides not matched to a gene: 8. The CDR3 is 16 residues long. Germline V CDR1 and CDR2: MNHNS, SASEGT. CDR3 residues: CASSAGTGVGDTEAFF. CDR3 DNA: TGTGCCAGCAGTGCCGGGACAGGGGTGGGTGACACTGAAGCTTTCTTT.

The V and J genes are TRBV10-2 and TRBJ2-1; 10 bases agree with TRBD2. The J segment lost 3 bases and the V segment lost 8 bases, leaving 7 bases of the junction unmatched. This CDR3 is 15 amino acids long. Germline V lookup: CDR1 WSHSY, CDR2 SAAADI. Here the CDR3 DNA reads TGCGCCAGCTCCCACTTAGCGGGGGGCTACAATGAGCAGTTCTTC. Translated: CASSHLAGGYNEQFF.

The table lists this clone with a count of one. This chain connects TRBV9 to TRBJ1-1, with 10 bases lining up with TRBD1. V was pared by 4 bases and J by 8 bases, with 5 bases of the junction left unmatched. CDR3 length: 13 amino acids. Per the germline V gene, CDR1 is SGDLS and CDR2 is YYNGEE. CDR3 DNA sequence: TGTGCCAGCAGCCCTCGGGACAGGGGAGAAGCTTTCTTT. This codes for CASSPRDRGEAFF.

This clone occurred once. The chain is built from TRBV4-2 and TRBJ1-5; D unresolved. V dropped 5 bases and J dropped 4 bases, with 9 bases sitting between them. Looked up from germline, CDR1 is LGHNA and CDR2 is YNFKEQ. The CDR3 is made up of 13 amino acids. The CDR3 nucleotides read TGTGCCAGCAGCGCTACTAAAAATCAGCCCCAGCATTTT. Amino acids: CASSATKNQPQHF.

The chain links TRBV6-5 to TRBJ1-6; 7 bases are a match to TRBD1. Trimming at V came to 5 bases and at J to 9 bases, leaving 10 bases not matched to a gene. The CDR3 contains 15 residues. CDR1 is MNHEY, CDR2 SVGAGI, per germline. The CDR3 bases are TGTGCCAGCAGTCAACGACAGGGTCTGACTTCACCCCTCCACTTT. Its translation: CASSQRQGLTSPLHF.

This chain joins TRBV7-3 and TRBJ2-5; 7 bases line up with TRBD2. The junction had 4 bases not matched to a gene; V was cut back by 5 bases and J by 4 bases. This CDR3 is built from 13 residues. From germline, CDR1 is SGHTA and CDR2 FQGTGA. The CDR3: CASSLRGGETQYF. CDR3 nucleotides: TGTGCCAGCAGCCTACGCGGGGGAGAGACCCAGTACTTC.

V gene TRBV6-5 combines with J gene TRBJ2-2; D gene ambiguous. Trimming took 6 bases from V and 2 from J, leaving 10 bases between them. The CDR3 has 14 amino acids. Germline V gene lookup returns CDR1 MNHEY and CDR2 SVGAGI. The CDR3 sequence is CASSERTNTGELFF. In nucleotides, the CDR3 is TGTGCCAGCAGCGAAAGGACCAACACCGGGGAGCTGTTTTTT.

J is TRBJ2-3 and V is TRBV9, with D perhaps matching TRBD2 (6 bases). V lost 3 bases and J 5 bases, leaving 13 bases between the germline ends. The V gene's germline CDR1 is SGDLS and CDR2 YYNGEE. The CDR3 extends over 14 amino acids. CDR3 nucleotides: TGTGCCAGCAGCGCACGCGGGGAAGAAGATACGCAGTATTTT. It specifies CASSARGEEDTQYF.

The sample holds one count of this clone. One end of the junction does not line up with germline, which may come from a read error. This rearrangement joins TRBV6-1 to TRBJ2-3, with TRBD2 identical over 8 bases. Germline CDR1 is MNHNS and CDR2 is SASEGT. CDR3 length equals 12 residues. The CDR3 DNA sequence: TGTGCCAGCAGTGAAGCATCTACTAGCGGCGTCTTT. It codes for CASSEASTSGVF.

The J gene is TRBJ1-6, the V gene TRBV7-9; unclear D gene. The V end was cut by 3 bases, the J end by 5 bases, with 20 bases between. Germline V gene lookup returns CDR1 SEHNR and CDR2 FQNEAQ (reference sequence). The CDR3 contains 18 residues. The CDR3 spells CASSFGMSGVLDNSPLHF. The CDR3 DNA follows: TGTGCCAGCAGCTTCGGGATGTCTGGGGTCTTAGATAATTCACCCCTCCACTTT.

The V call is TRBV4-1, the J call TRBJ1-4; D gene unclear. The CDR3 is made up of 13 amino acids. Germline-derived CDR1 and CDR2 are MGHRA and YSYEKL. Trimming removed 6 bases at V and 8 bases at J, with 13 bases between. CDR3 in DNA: TGCGCCAGCAGAGATCCTCACTGGGAAAAACTGTTTTTT. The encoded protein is CASRDPHWEKLFF.

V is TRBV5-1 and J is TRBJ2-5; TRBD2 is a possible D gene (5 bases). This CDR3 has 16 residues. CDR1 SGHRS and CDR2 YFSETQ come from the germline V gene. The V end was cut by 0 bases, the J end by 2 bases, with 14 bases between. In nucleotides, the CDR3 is TGCGCCAGCAGCTTGGCCACTAGACCGGGTCAAGAGACCCAGTACTTC. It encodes CASSLATRPGQETQYF.

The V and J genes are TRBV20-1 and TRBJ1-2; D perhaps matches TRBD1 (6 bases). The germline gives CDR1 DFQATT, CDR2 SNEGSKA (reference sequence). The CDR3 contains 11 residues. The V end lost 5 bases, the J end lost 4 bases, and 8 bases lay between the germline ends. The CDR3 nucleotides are TGCAGTGCTTACAGGGTCTATGGCTACACCTTC. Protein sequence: CSAYRVYGYTF.